These 4 T cell receptor beta chains share one sample of origin, sequenced in a study of Graves' ophthalmopathy and Graves' hyperthyroidism. RNA transcripts yielded amplified TCR beta CDR3 regions. First-round RT-PCR relied on HTBI primers, and a second-round multiplex PCR came next. TCRdb fed the multiplex PCR reads into MiXCR, producing one record per CDR3 protein. The sample lists some 1.1 million distinct CDR3 sequences; 35% to 45% were seen once. Material: peripheral blood or thyroid tissue (not recorded which). Source of these receptors: an adult man with Graves' hyperthyroidism.

V and J are TRBV10-2 and TRBJ2-7; TRBD1 might be the D (6 bases). V was clipped by 5 bases and J by 6 bases, with 17 bases between them. The CDR3 runs to 14 residues. Germline V lookup: CDR1 WSHSY, CDR2 SAAADI. CDR3 residues: CASSWNREPVEQYF. The CDR3 DNA reads as TGCGCCAGCAGTTGGAACAGGGAACCTGTCGAGCAGTACTTC.

The CDR3: CATSSPGRMNTEAFF. The CDR3 nucleotides are TGTGCCACCAGCAGCCCGGGACGAATGAACACTGAAGCTTTCTTT. The rearrangement links TRBV15 to TRBJ1-1; perhaps TRBD1 as D (5 bases). The CDR3 runs 15 residues. The germline CDR1 and CDR2 sequences are LNHNV and YYDKDF (reference sequence). V lost 3 bases and J 0 bases, leaving 11 bases between the germline ends.

V and J are TRBV20-1 and TRBJ2-7; 14 nucleotides agree with TRBD2. Germline-derived CDR1 and CDR2 are DFQATT and SNEGSKA (reference sequence). The CDR3 runs to 14 residues. V lost 6 bases, J lost 7 bases, and 8 bases stayed unmatched. CDR3 sequence: CSATGLAGVGEQYF. The CDR3, as DNA: TGCAGTGCCACGGGACTAGCGGGAGTTGGGGAGCAGTACTTC.

This chain uses TRBV20-1 with TRBJ1-1; tentatively, D is TRBD1 (5 bases). V lost 2 bases, J lost 4 bases, and 17 bases lay in between. The germline V gene encodes CDR1 DFQATT and CDR2 SNEGSKA (reference sequence). The CDR3 is 15 residues long. The chain's CDR3 is CSARSYMGVATEAFF. CDR3 nucleotides: TGCAGTGCTAGATCCTACATGGGGGTCGCCACTGAAGCTTTCTTT.